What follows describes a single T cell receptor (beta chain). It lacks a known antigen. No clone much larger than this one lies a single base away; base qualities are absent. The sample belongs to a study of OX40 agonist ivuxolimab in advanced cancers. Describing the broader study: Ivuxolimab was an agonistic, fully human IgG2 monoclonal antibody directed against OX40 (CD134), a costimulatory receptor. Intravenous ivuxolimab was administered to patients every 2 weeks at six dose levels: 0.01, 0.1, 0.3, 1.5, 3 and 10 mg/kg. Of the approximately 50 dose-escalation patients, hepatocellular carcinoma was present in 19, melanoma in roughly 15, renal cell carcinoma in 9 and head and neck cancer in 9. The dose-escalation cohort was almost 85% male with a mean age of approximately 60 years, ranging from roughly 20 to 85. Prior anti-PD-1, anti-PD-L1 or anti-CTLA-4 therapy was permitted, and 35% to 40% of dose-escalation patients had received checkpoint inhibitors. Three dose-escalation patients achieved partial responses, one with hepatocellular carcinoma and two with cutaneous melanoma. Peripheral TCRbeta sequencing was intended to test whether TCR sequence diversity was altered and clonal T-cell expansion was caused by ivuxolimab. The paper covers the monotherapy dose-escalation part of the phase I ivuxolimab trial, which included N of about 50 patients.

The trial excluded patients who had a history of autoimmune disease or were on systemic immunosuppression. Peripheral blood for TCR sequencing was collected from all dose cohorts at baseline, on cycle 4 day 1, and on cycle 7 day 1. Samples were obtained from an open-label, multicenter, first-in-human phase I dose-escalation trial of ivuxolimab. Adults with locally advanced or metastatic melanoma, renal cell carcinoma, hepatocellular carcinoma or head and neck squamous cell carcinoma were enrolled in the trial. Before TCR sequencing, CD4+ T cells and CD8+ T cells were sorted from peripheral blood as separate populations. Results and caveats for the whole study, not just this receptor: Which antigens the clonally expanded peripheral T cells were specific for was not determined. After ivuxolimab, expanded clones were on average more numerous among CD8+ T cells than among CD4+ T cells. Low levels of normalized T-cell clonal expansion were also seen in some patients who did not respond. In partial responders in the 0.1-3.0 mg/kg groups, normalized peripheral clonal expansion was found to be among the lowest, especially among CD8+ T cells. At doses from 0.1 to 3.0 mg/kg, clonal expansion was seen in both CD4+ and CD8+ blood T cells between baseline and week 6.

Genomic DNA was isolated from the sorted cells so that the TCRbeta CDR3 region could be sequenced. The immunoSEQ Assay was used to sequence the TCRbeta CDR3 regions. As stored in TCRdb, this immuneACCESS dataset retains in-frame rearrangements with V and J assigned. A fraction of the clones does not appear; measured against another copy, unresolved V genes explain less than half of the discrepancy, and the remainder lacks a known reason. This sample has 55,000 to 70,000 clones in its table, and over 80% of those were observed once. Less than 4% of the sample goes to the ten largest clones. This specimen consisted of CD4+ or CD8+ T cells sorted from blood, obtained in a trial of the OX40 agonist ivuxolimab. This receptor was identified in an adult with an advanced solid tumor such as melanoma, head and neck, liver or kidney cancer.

This receptor has the CDR3 CATRVTGPDTQYF. The sequenced DNA is TGCGCCACCAGGGTGACAGGCCCAGATACGCAGTATTTT. The chain employs TRBV10-1 and TRBJ2-3; matching of 6 bases hints at TRBD1 as the D gene. Cut back by 10 bases and 4 bases, the V and J ends lie 15 bases apart. CDR1 WNHNN and CDR2 SYGVQD are derived from the germline V gene (reference sequence). The CDR3, cysteine through phenylalanine, is 13 amino acids long. Only the CDR3 portion is preserved as DNA: 39 bases, with reading frame beginning at the first base.